These 29 T cell receptor beta chains were sequenced from one sample in a study of OX40 agonist ivuxolimab in advanced cancers. Generated by immunoSEQ multiplex PCR, the TCRdb table keeps only in-frame clones and is missing some. The data show about 80,000 clones, 85% to 95% seen once. The input for sequencing was CD4+ or CD8+ T cells sorted from blood, taken in a trial of the OX40 agonist ivuxolimab. These TCRs come from an adult with an advanced solid tumor such as melanoma, head and neck, liver or kidney cancer.

V gene TRBV5-1 combines with J gene TRBJ2-2; TRBD2 is a possible D gene (6 bases). The CDR3 consists of 16 residues. The germline V gene encodes CDR1 SGHRS and CDR2 YFSETQ. V was clipped by 3 bases and J by 0 bases, with 12 bases between them. The CDR3 sequence: CASSSSLASNTGELFF. DNA of the CDR3: TGCGCCAGCAGCTCCTCACTAGCTTCGAACACCGGGGAGCTGTTTTTT.

The chain uses TRBV5-1 and TRBJ1-1; D gene unclear. Germline CDR1 is SGHRS and CDR2 is YFSETQ. The CDR3 spans 15 residues. V lost 0 bases, J lost 0 bases, and 9 bases lay in between. CDR3 coding DNA: TGCGCCAGCAGCTTGGGTTGGGCAGTGAACACTGAAGCTTTCTTT. Protein product: CASSLGWAVNTEAFF.

This clone was picked up a small number of times. This chain uses TRBV5-1 with TRBJ2-5, with 8 positions matching TRBD2. V was clipped by 4 bases and J by 0 bases; unmatched bases: 8. Germline CDR1 is SGHRS and CDR2 is YFSETQ. This CDR3 comprises 16 residues. The CDR3 here is CASSRAGGRYQETQYF. The CDR3 region has the DNA TGCGCCAGCAGCCGGGCGGGGGGCAGGTACCAAGAGACCCAGTACTTC.

The chain couples TRBV7-2 to TRBJ2-7; D is undetermined. The CDR3 is 13 residues long. The V gene lost 2 bases and the J gene lost 1 base, with 6 bases spanning the gap. Germline CDR1 is SGHTA and CDR2 is FQGNSA. CDR3: CASSLWISYEQYF. The CDR3, as DNA: TGTGCCAGCAGCTTATGGATTTCCTACGAGCAGTACTTC.

This chain uses TRBV28 with TRBJ2-7; TRBD1 aligns across 8 bases. J gave up 2 bases and V 5 bases, and 5 bases lay outside the gene matches. From germline, CDR1 is MDHEN and CDR2 SYDVKM. There are 14 residues in the CDR3. This CDR3 is CASSIRGQAYEQYF. CDR3 nucleotides: TGTGCCAGCAGTATCAGGGGGCAGGCCTACGAGCAGTACTTC.

The chain combines TRBV7-2 with TRBJ2-7, with D possibly being TRBD1 (6 bases). This CDR3 is built from 15 residues. Germline V gives CDR1 SGHTA, CDR2 FQGNSA. The V end lost 5 bases, the J end lost 3 bases, and 17 bases lay between the germline ends. The CDR3 sequence is CASSNGGKLNYEQYF. CDR3 nucleotides: TGTGCCAGCAGCAATGGGGGCAAACTCAACTACGAGCAGTACTTC.

The genes are TRBV19 and TRBJ2-1; 11 positions agree with TRBD2. Germline CDR1 reads LNHDA; CDR2 reads SQIVND (reference sequence). The V segment lost 6 bases and the J segment 8 bases; nucleotides outside the gene matches: 9. CDR3 length equals 15 residues. The CDR3 region is CASRSGLAGYDEQFF. CDR3 coding DNA: TGTGCCAGTAGAAGTGGACTAGCGGGCTATGATGAGCAGTTCTTC.

The chain links TRBV18 to TRBJ2-1, with a weak D call TRBD1 (6 bases). Trimming took 6 bases from V and 6 from J, leaving 12 bases between them. The CDR3 sequence is 13 residues long. Germline V gene sequence: CDR1 KGHSH, CDR2 LQKENI. Here the CDR3 DNA reads TGTGCCAGCTCCCTTGACAGGTTCAATGAGCAGTTCTTC. Encoded protein: CASSLDRFNEQFF. The full variable domain, in which reference TRBV18 and TRBJ2-1 provide the parts outside the CDR3, is NAGVMQNPRHLVRRRGQEARLRCSPMKGHSHVYWYRQLPEEGLKFMVYLQKENIIDESGMPKERFSAEFPKEGPSILRIQQVVRGDSAAYFCASSLDRFNEQFFGPGTRLTVL.

V usage is TRBV5-8 and J usage is TRBJ2-7; D possibly corresponds to TRBD2 (5 bases). The V end was cut by 4 bases, the J end by 0 bases, with 11 bases between. The CDR3 consists of 14 residues. Germline V CDR1 and CDR2: SGHTS, YDEGEE. The CDR3 DNA sequence: TGTGCCAGCAGCGTTGCGGGTACCTCCTACGAGCAGTACTTC. The encoded protein is CASSVAGTSYEQYF. Full variable domain (rest looked up from reference TRBV5-8 and TRBJ2-7): EAGVTQSPTHLIKTRGQQATLRCSPISGHTSVYWYQQALGLGLQFLLWYDEGEERNRGNFPPRFSGRQFPNYSSELNVNALELEDSALYLCASSVAGTSYEQYFGPGTRLTVT.

The chain combines TRBV10-3 with TRBJ2-7; perhaps D is TRBD1 or TRBD2 (5 bases each). This CDR3 has 15 amino acids. CDR1 is ENHRY and CDR2 is SYGVKD in the germline V gene. With 9 bases removed from V and 3 bases from J, the gap between germline ends came to 21 bases. CDR3 protein: CAITQPGRIDYEQYF. CDR3 sequence (DNA): TGTGCCATTACTCAACCGGGACGTATAGACTACGAGCAGTACTTC.

This chain links TRBV5-1 with TRBJ2-2; D gene unclear. The V end lost 4 bases, the J end lost 4 bases, and 11 bases lay between the germline ends. This CDR3 comprises 14 residues. The germline CDR1 and CDR2 sequences are SGHRS and YFSETQ. For the CDR3, the DNA is TGCGCCAGCAGCGCCATCCCGGTCACCGGGGAGCTGTTTTTT. Translated: CASSAIPVTGELFF.

This clone has only one observation. DNA for the CDR3: TGTGCCAGCAGCTTAGCTGTCCCGGGGGCTTTCTTT. Protein sequence: CASSLAVPGAFF. The genes are TRBV7-2 and TRBJ1-1; D is undetermined. This CDR3 has 12 residues. Trimming pared 0 bases from V and 11 bases from J, leaving 10 bases between. Germline CDR1 is SGHTA and CDR2 is FQGNSA. The variable domain in full, with the rest retrieved from reference TRBV7-2 and TRBJ1-1, is GAGVSQSPSNKVTEKGKDVELRCDPISGHTALYWYRQSLGQGLEFLIYFQGNSAPDKSGLPSDRFSAERTGGSVSTLTIQRTQQEDSAVYLCASSLAVPGAFFGQGTRLTVV.

The chain carries TRBV5-1 and TRBJ2-1; 8 nucleotides align to TRBD2. The CDR3 length is 15 residues. Unmatched junction bases numbered 1, after V lost 2 bases and J lost 0 bases. Germline loops: CDR1 SGHRS, CDR2 YFSETQ. The DNA of the CDR3 is TGCGCCAGCAGCTTAGCGGGAGTCTCCTACAATGAGCAGTTCTTC. It yields the protein CASSLAGVSYNEQFF.

The chain recombines TRBV5-5 with TRBJ1-3; D gene ambiguous. V lost 1 base to trimming and J lost 0 bases, with 8 bases between them. Germline assignment: CDR1 SGHKS and CDR2 YYEKEE (reference sequence). CDR3 size: 15 residues. This chain's CDR3 is CASSLRTGSGNTIYF. The CDR3 coding sequence is TGTGCCAGCAGCTTGCGGACGGGCTCTGGAAACACCATATATTTT.

The V gene is TRBV25-1, the J gene TRBJ2-1; D is ambiguous. This CDR3 contains 11 residues. From germline, CDR1 is MGHDK and CDR2 SYGVNS. Trimming removed 7 bases from V and 5 bases from J, with 6 bases in between. CDR3 nucleotides: TGTGCCAGCAAGGTCCACAATGAGCAGTTCTTC. This gives the protein CASKVHNEQFF.

This chain uses TRBV4-2 with TRBJ2-1; 9 nucleotides match TRBD2. The V segment lost 5 bases and the J segment 2 bases; nucleotides outside the gene matches: 10. The V gene's germline CDR1 is LGHNA and CDR2 YNFKEQ. CDR3 length: 17 residues. Here the CDR3 reads CASSFFSGSITYNEQFF. The CDR3 DNA is TGTGCCAGCAGCTTTTTTAGCGGGAGTATTACCTACAATGAGCAGTTCTTC.

The V call is TRBV11-2, the J call TRBJ2-6, with TRBD2 matching 9 bases. Germline V lookup: CDR1 SGHAT, CDR2 FQNNGV. V lost 5 bases and J lost 2; bases outside the gene matches: 7. This CDR3 has 17 residues. The CDR3 sequence is CASSPWAGGTGANVLTF. For the CDR3, the DNA is TGTGCCAGCAGCCCCTGGGCGGGAGGGACTGGGGCCAACGTCCTGACTTTC.

The rearrangement joins TRBV4-1 to TRBJ2-7; a weak D match, TRBD2 (6 bases). This CDR3 spans 14 amino acids. Trimming left V 4 bases short and J 2 bases short, with 12 bases between. Per the germline V gene, CDR1 is MGHRA and CDR2 is YSYEKL. In nucleotides, the CDR3 is TGCGCCAGCAGCCCGCGGGACCAGACCTACGAGCAGTACTTC. This translates into CASSPRDQTYEQYF.

This sequence joins TRBV27 and TRBJ2-6; a weak D match, TRBD1 (6 bases). Deletions cut 5 bases from V and 2 bases from J, with 13 bases between. This CDR3 comprises 16 residues. Germline V lookup: CDR1 MNHEY, CDR2 SMNVEV (reference sequence). The CDR3 DNA is TGTGCCAGCAGTCCCTCCAGGGGTGCTGGGGCCAACGTCCTGACTTTC. Amino acids: CASSPSRGAGANVLTF. The full variable domain, its missing parts supplied by reference TRBV27 and TRBJ2-6, is EAQVTQNPRYLITVTGKKLTVTCSQNMNHEYMSWYRQDPGLGLRQIYYSMNVEVTDKGDVPEGYKVSRKEKRNFPLILESPSPNQTSLYFCASSPSRGAGANVLTFGAGSRLTVL.

This chain uses TRBV7-9 with TRBJ2-6, with D possibly being TRBD1 or TRBD2 (5 bases each). CDR1 and CDR2 (germline): SEHNR, FQNEAQ (reference sequence). CDR3 length: 14 amino acids. V lost 5 bases and J 0 bases, leaving 5 bases between the germline ends. CDR3 nucleotides: TGTGCCAGCAGCGGGGGCTCTGGGGCCAACGTCCTGACTTTC. The encoded protein is CASSGGSGANVLTF.

This rearrangement joins TRBV18 to TRBJ1-4; 7 nucleotides align to TRBD1. The length of the CDR3 is 15 residues. The germline V gene has CDR1 KGHSH and CDR2 LQKENI. V shed 1 base, J shed 3 bases, and the junction held 2 bases outside the gene matches. CDR3 sequence reads: CASSPQGAANEKLFF. The CDR3 nucleotides are TGTGCCAGCTCACCACAGGGGGCAGCTAATGAAAAACTGTTTTTT.

V and J are TRBV5-4 and TRBJ2-6; unclear D gene. The V gene's germline CDR1 is SGHNT and CDR2 YYREEE (reference sequence). The CDR3 extends over 15 amino acids. The V end lost 1 base, the J end lost 0 bases, and 5 bases lay between the germline ends. The CDR3 bases are TGTGCCAGCAGCTTGCGGCCCTCTGGGGCCAACGTCCTGACTTTC. It is translated as CASSLRPSGANVLTF.

V and J are TRBV5-1 and TRBJ2-3; 7 bases line up with TRBD2. The germline CDR1 and CDR2 sequences are SGHRS and YFSETQ. This CDR3 contains 15 residues. V trimming: 1 base; J trimming: 0 bases; junction bases outside the gene matches: 2. CDR3 bases: TGCGCCAGCAGCTTGCCGCGGGAGAGCACAGATACGCAGTATTTT. This encodes CASSLPRESTDTQYF.

The chain employs TRBV27 and TRBJ2-7; 8 positions match TRBD1. J was trimmed by 7 bases and V by 5 bases; bases with no gene match: 4. Per the germline V gene, CDR1 is MNHEY and CDR2 is SMNVEV (reference sequence). CDR3 length: 12 amino acids. The chain's CDR3 is CASSPRTGEQYF. The CDR3 DNA reads as TGTGCCAGCAGTCCAAGGACAGGGGAGCAGTACTTC.

This sequence joins TRBV19 and TRBJ1-6, with a possible D match to TRBD1 (5 bases). Germline V CDR1 and CDR2: LNHDA, SQIVND (reference sequence). The CDR3 loop spans 15 amino acids. With 4 bases removed from V and 8 bases from J, the gap between germline ends came to 15 bases. The CDR3 DNA reads as TGTGCCAGTAGTAACGGGGCCGGGGCGGATTCACCCCTCCACTTT. This sequence encodes CASSNGAGADSPLHF.

The V call is TRBV5-1, the J call TRBJ2-3, with 7 bases lining up with TRBD1. The CDR3 runs 14 residues. Trimming removed 5 bases from V and 1 base from J; junction bases left unmatched: 4. CDR1 SGHRS and CDR2 YFSETQ come from the germline V gene. The CDR3 DNA reads as TGCGCCAGCAGACCAGGACAGGGCACAGATACGCAGTATTTT. It specifies CASRPGQGTDTQYF.

The chain links TRBV7-2 to TRBJ2-6; D call uncertain. Germline-derived CDR1 and CDR2 are SGHTA and FQGNSA. The CDR3 is 16 amino acids. Trimming stripped 5 bases from V and 7 bases from J, with 18 bases between. CDR3 protein: CASSPNPRSSANVLTF. The CDR3 coding sequence is TGTGCCAGCAGCCCTAACCCTCGGAGTAGTGCCAACGTCCTGACTTTC.

This chain links TRBV5-1 with TRBJ2-7; D is tentatively TRBD1 or TRBD2 (6 bases each). Per the germline V gene, CDR1 is SGHRS and CDR2 is YFSETQ. The CDR3 totals 14 residues. Trimming removed 4 bases at V and 2 bases at J, with 13 bases between. The CDR3 DNA is TGCGCCAGCAGCCCAAAAAGGGGGGCCTACGAGCAGTACTTC. Its protein is CASSPKRGAYEQYF.

This clone has only one observation. This rearrangement joins TRBV7-6 to TRBJ1-1; TRBD1 matches 9 bases. Germline V gene sequence: CDR1 SGHVS, CDR2 FNYEAQ. Trimming cost V 2 bases and J 11 bases; bases outside gene matches: 6. The CDR3 has 13 residues. CDR3 protein: CASSLSLGQGAFF. CDR3 in DNA: TGTGCCAGCAGCTTATCCCTTGGACAGGGGGCTTTCTTT. The entire variable domain, with the rest obtained from reference TRBV7-6 and TRBJ1-1, is as follows: GAGVSQSPRYKVTKRGQDVALRCDPISGHVSLYWYRQALGQGPEFLTYFNYEAQQDKSGLPNDRFSAERPEGSISTLTIQRTEQRDSAMYRCASSLSLGQGAFFGQGTRLTVV.